The 29 T cell receptor beta chains below all came from one sample that was sequenced in a study of Graves' ophthalmopathy and Graves' hyperthyroidism. Transcripts of RNA were the source for amplifying TCR beta CDR3 regions. Following a first-round RT-PCR that used HTBI primers, a second-round multiplex PCR was carried out. TCRdb recomputed calls from the multiplex PCR reads with MiXCR, one row per CDR3 protein. The sample lists 200,000 to 250,000 distinct CDR3 sequences; 20% to 25% were seen once. Sample: peripheral blood. The receptors were gathered from a woman between 50 and 59 years old with Graves' ophthalmopathy.

The chain recombines TRBV28 with TRBJ1-2, with D possibly matching TRBD1 (5 bases). This CDR3 spans 15 amino acids. V was cut by 6 bases and J by 4 bases, with 18 bases left in between. CDR1 and CDR2 (germline): MDHEN, SYDVKM. This CDR3 reads CASSNTGGTRYGYTF. The CDR3 DNA is TGTGCCAGCAGCAACACTGGGGGAACGCGCTATGGCTACACCTTC.

V is TRBV20-1 and J is TRBJ2-4, with D possibly TRBD1 on 6 matching bases. Trimming removed 3 bases from V and 6 bases from J, with 18 bases in between. The V gene's germline CDR1 is DFQATT and CDR2 SNEGSKA (reference sequence). The CDR3 loop spans 15 amino acids. In DNA, the CDR3 is TGCAGTGCTAGGCGCTCTCGGGACACCCTAAACATTCAGTACTTC. Its protein is CSARRSRDTLNIQYF.

This clonotype was seen ten or more times. This rearrangement joins TRBV5-6 to TRBJ2-2, with D perhaps TRBD1 (6 bases). In germline, CDR1 is SGHDT, CDR2 YYEEEE. V lost 4 bases, J lost 7 bases, and 14 bases lay in between. CDR3 length equals 14 residues. The DNA of the CDR3 is TGTGCCAGCAGCGGGGAAGGACAGCTCGGGGAGCTGTTTTTT. This sequence encodes CASSGEGQLGELFF.

This clonotype was recorded many times. The V gene is TRBV27, the J gene TRBJ2-7; D gene uncertain. The CDR3 has 12 amino acids. V was shortened by 8 bases and J by 2 bases, with 10 bases between the two germline ends. CDR1 MNHEY and CDR2 SMNVEV come from the germline V gene (reference sequence). The CDR3 bases are TGTGCCAGCGGTGACCCTACCTACGAGCAGTACTTC. Amino acid sequence: CASGDPTYEQYF.

This clonotype was observed at least ten times. The chain employs TRBV2 and TRBJ2-7, with TRBD1 as a possible D gene (5 bases). Trimming took off 6 bases at V and 2 bases at J, with 11 bases between the two ends. The CDR3 has 13 residues. CDR1 is SNHLY and CDR2 is FYNNEI in the germline V gene. CDR3 coding DNA: TGTGCCAGCAGCCAGACAGTCACCTACGAGCAGTACTTC. Its translation is CASSQTVTYEQYF.

Regarding this clonotype: A much bigger clone sits one base away, suggesting this may be a read error. The chain joins TRBV5-4 to TRBJ2-7, with 9 bases identical to TRBD2. Germline V gene data show CDR1 as SGHNT and CDR2 as YYREEE (reference sequence). The CDR3 length is 14 residues. The CDR3 is CANSFSGSGHEQYF. The CDR3 bases are TGTGCCAACAGCTTTAGCGGGAGTGGCCACGAGCAGTACTTC.

The chain is built from TRBV20-1 and TRBJ1-5, with D perhaps matching TRBD1 (6 bases). CDR3 length: 16 residues. V lost 0 bases and J lost 7, with 19 bases in between. Looked up from germline, CDR1 is DFQATT and CDR2 is SNEGSKA (reference sequence). The CDR3 protein is CSAREPGAGISQPQHF. The DNA of the CDR3 is TGCAGTGCTAGAGAACCGGGGGCAGGGATAAGCCAGCCCCAGCATTTT.

In this sample, this clonotype turned up many times. V and J are TRBV29-1 and TRBJ2-7; D is unresolved. The CDR3 spans 12 residues. The germline CDR1 and CDR2 sequences are SQVTM and ANQGSEA. Trimming removed 7 bases at V and 4 bases at J, with 14 bases between. As DNA, the CDR3 is TGCAGCGCCAAGACCGTGGGGTACGAGCAGTACTTC. This sequence encodes CSAKTVGYEQYF.

In this sample, this clonotype turned up a few times. The genes are TRBV11-1 and TRBJ2-2; TRBD1 matches 11 bases. The CDR3 runs 16 residues. Germline V gives CDR1 SGHAT, CDR2 FQDESV (reference sequence). Trimming cost V 5 bases and J 5 bases; bases outside gene matches: 7. The CDR3 reads CASSPGTGGNTGELFF. CDR3 DNA sequence: TGTGCCAGCAGCCCAGGGACAGGGGGGAATACCGGGGAGCTGTTTTTT.

The V call is TRBV9, the J call TRBJ1-6, with 10 bases matching TRBD1. V dropped 0 bases and J dropped 9; count of bases not matched to a gene: 3. Germline lookup yields CDR1 SGDLS and CDR2 YYNGEE. The CDR3 covers 15 residues. Written as DNA, the CDR3 is TGTGCCAGCAGCGTAGGGGACAGGGGCGGTTCACCCCTCCACTTT. Protein: CASSVGDRGGSPLHF.

This clonotype was counted ten times or more. The genes are TRBV6-5 and TRBJ1-1, with D hard to call. The length of the CDR3 is 14 residues. CDR1 MNHEY and CDR2 SVGAGI come from the germline V gene. The V gene lost 1 base and the J gene lost 2 bases, with 8 bases spanning the gap. The CDR3 protein is CASSYFGSNTEAFF. The DNA for the CDR3 is TGTGCCAGCAGTTACTTTGGATCCAACACTGAAGCTTTCTTT.

This clonotype was seen ten or more times. This rearrangement joins TRBV5-1 to TRBJ2-2; no firm D call. CDR3 length equals 15 residues. Germline CDR1 reads SGHRS; CDR2 reads YFSETQ. V was trimmed by 4 bases and J by 0 bases, leaving 10 bases between them. This CDR3 is CASSRTVSNTGELFF. The CDR3 DNA follows: TGCGCCAGCAGCCGTACGGTGTCGAACACCGGGGAGCTGTTTTTT.

The rearrangement uses TRBV20-1 and TRBJ2-2, with 13 bases lining up with TRBD2. CDR3 length: 16 amino acids. Per germline, CDR1 DFQATT and CDR2 SNEGSKA (reference sequence). With 5 bases clipped from V and 0 bases from J, the junction kept 3 bases outside the gene matches. CDR3: CSAGTSGTPNTGELFF. In nucleotides, the CDR3 is TGCAGTGCTGGGACTAGCGGGACTCCGAACACCGGGGAGCTGTTTTTT.

This clonotype was counted at least ten times. The chain joins TRBV18 to TRBJ2-5, with D perhaps TRBD1 (5 bases). The CDR3 has 13 amino acids. With 4 bases removed from V and 2 bases from J, the gap between germline ends came to 8 bases. Germline V gene sequence: CDR1 KGHSH, CDR2 LQKENI. The CDR3 DNA reads as TGTGCCAGCTCACTGGACACTCAAGAGACCCAGTACTTC. Its translation is CASSLDTQETQYF.

This clonotype was counted many times. V is TRBV12-3 or TRBV12-4 and J is TRBJ2-3, with 14 bases fitting TRBD2. There are 13 residues in the CDR3. J lost 3 bases, V lost 11 bases, and 1 base had no gene match. The CDR3 region has the DNA TGTGCCGGGACTAGCGGGAGTACAGATACGCAGTATTTT. This codes for CAGTSGSTDTQYF.

The chain couples TRBV28 to TRBJ2-5, with 7 bases identical to TRBD2. Germline CDR1 is MDHEN and CDR2 is SYDVKM. The CDR3 has 15 amino acids. With 10 bases clipped from V and 2 bases from J, the junction kept 13 bases outside the gene matches. The CDR3 protein is CATIRAGAIQETQYF. The DNA of the CDR3 is TGTGCCACGATCAGGGCGGGAGCGATACAAGAGACCCAGTACTTC.

On this clonotype itself: The junction departs from the called germline gene at one end, perhaps through a read error. The chain recombines TRBV2 with TRBJ2-2; D gene ambiguous. Germline V gives CDR1 SNHLY, CDR2 FYNNEI. The CDR3 spans 15 residues. CDR3 loop: CANSESMVDTGELFF. DNA of the CDR3: TGTGCCAACAGTGAGTCGATGGTGGACACCGGGGAGCTGTTTTTT.

This chain joins TRBV28 and TRBJ2-7; possible D gene TRBD1, 5 bases. Germline CDR1 reads MDHEN; CDR2 reads SYDVKM. There are 12 residues in the CDR3. V lost 4 bases and J 8 bases, leaving 12 bases between the germline ends. The CDR3: CASSWGSMKQYF. The CDR3, as DNA: TGTGCCAGCAGTTGGGGCAGTATGAAGCAGTACTTC.

This clonotype was observed at least ten times. The chain uses TRBV5-1 and TRBJ2-6; no clear D. Germline V lookup: CDR1 SGHRS, CDR2 YFSETQ. CDR3 length equals 15 residues. Trimming took 0 bases from V and 3 from J, leaving 7 bases between them. The CDR3 sequence is CASSLVGYGANVLTF. The CDR3 bases are TGCGCCAGCAGCTTGGTGGGGTATGGGGCCAACGTCCTGACTTTC. Drawing the rest from reference TRBV5-1 and TRBJ2-6, the complete variable domain is KAGVTQTPRYLIKTRGQQVTLSCSPISGHRSVSWYQQTPGQGLQFLFEYFSETQRNKGNFPGRFSGRQFSNSRSEMNVSTLELGDSALYLCASSLVGYGANVLTFGAGSRLTVL.

This clonotype was recorded at least ten times. V is TRBV27 and J is TRBJ2-5, with 10 bases matching TRBD2. The CDR3 is 18 residues long. J lost 4 bases, V lost 2 bases, and 13 bases had no gene match. CDR1 is MNHEY and CDR2 is SMNVEV in the germline V gene (reference sequence). Here the CDR3 reads CASSLGPPLAGDRETQYF. The CDR3 coding sequence is TGTGCCAGCAGTTTAGGCCCACCTCTAGCGGGAGATAGAGAGACCCAGTACTTC.

With respect to this clonotype: A single base separates this from a much larger clone, so it may be a read error. V and J are TRBV27 and TRBJ1-1, with D possibly TRBD1 on 6 matching bases. Germline loops: CDR1 MNHEY, CDR2 SMNVEV (reference sequence). Between the trimmed V and J ends, which lost 5 bases and 6 bases, there was a span of 13 bases. CDR3 length: 13 residues. The CDR3 loop is CASSPRQESEAFF. In DNA, the CDR3 is TGTGCCAGCAGTCCCCGACAGGAGTCTGAAGCTTTCTTT.

This clonotype is a singleton in its sample. The chain links TRBV2 to TRBJ2-2, with TRBD1 matching over 9 bases. This CDR3 is 13 amino acids long. V shed 8 bases and J 4 bases; nucleotides not matched to a gene: 2. The germline V gene has CDR1 SNHLY and CDR2 FYNNEI. This CDR3 is CASRDRATGELFF. CDR3 in DNA: TGTGCCAGCCGGGACAGGGCCACCGGGGAGCTGTTTTTT.

To note about this clonotype: A read error is possible here, since a much larger clone lies one base away. The rearrangement joins TRBV6-5 to TRBJ1-1; D not certain. Germline V gene sequence: CDR1 MNHEY, CDR2 SVGAGI. This CDR3 comprises 14 residues. The CDR3 sequence is CASSYSGWNTKAFF. In DNA form, the CDR3 reads TGTGCCAGCAGTTACTCCGGGTGGAACACTAAAGCTTTCTTT.

This clonotype was recorded many times. The chain joins TRBV11-2 to TRBJ1-2; possible D gene TRBD1, 6 bases. From germline, CDR1 is SGHAT and CDR2 FQNNGV. CDR3 size: 13 residues. Trimming took off 4 bases at V and 7 bases at J, with 13 bases between the two ends. Written as DNA, the CDR3 is TGTGCCAGCAGCTCAGGGGTTCCTGGTGGCTACACCTTC. Translation gives CASSSGVPGGYTF. Full variable domain (missing parts from reference TRBV11-2 and TRBJ1-2): EAGVAQSPRYKIIEKRQSVAFWCNPISGHATLYWYQQILGQGPKLLIQFQNNGVVDDSQLPKDRFSAERLKGVDSTLKIQPAKLEDSAVYLCASSSGVPGGYTFGSGTRLTVV.

This clonotype came up many times. The J gene is TRBJ1-2, the V gene TRBV27; 12 nucleotides align to TRBD1. The junction had 13 bases not matched to a gene; V was cut back by 6 bases and J by 8 bases. From germline, CDR1 is MNHEY and CDR2 SMNVEV (reference sequence). This CDR3 is built from 16 residues. This CDR3 reads CASRYTGDRGQLGYTF. In nucleotides, the CDR3 is TGTGCCAGCAGATATACCGGGGACAGGGGGCAGTTGGGCTACACCTTC.

The table lists this clonotype with many counts. This chain joins TRBV28 and TRBJ2-5, with TRBD2 matching 8 bases. The CDR3 is 12 residues long. Germline V gives CDR1 MDHEN, CDR2 SYDVKM. V dropped 6 bases and J dropped 5; count of bases not matched to a gene: 2. CDR3 amino acids: CASRSGSETQYF. CDR3 in DNA: TGTGCCAGCAGGAGCGGGAGTGAGACCCAGTACTTC. Full variable domain (remainder filled in from reference TRBV28 and TRBJ2-5): DVKVTQSSRYLVKRTGEKVFLECVQDMDHENMFWYRQDPGLGLRLIYFSYDVKMKEKGDIPEGYSVSREKKERFSLILESASTNQTSMYLCASRSGSETQYFGPGTRLLVL.

This clonotype was counted a few times. Given a much more abundant clone one base away, this may be a read error. The chain couples TRBV30 to TRBJ1-2; possibly TRBD1 for D (5 bases). The CDR3 length is 12 residues. Looked up from germline, CDR1 is GTSNPN and CDR2 is SVGIG (reference sequence). The chain's CDR3 is CVWTEGLYGYTF. The CDR3 DNA is TGTGTCTGGACGGAGGGGCTTTATGGCTACACCTTC.

This clonotype was observed many times. The rearrangement links TRBV6-1 to TRBJ2-7; maybe TRBD2 (7 bases). CDR1 is MNHNS and CDR2 is SASEGT in the germline V gene. The CDR3 sequence is 14 residues long. Trimming shortened V by 7 bases and J by 10 bases, and 23 bases separated the two germline ends. The CDR3 DNA is TGTGCCAGCACCCCGTGGGAGGGGGAGGTCCTCCAGTACTTC. Protein: CASTPWEGEVLQYF.

Ten or more counts support this clonotype. The chain couples TRBV20-1 to TRBJ2-7; 9 positions agree with TRBD2. The germline CDR1 and CDR2 sequences are DFQATT and SNEGSKA (reference sequence). J lost 3 bases, V lost 7 bases, and 7 bases had no gene match. The CDR3 runs 13 residues. CDR3 nucleotide sequence: TGCAGTGTAGCGGGAGTTAGGGTCTACGAGCAGTACTTC. It yields the protein CSVAGVRVYEQYF.